This T cell receptor (beta chain) comes out of a study of blood T cell repertoires in COVID-19. On the study more broadly: The study drew acute and convalescent COVID-19 samples from the United States, Italy and Spain. Sample material is recorded as cDNA or gDNA derived from T cells, B-cell-depleted T cells, or PBMCs.

Methods used by the authors: Estimation of nucleated cell counts relied on the amplification of reference gene primers. The method was immunoSEQ multiplex PCR; TCRdb's version includes in-frame clones alone and lacks a portion of them. V and J calls and clone size are copied from that table; D and trimming were computed from the DNA. The sample has around 300,000 clones, roughly 89% seen once. Germline V lookup: CDR1 GTSNPN, CDR2 SVGIG (reference sequence). The CDR3 contains 13 residues. The V and J ends lost 5 bases and 3 bases, in that order; junction bases with no gene match: 2. The rearrangement joins TRBV30 to TRBJ1-4; 8 bases line up with TRBD1. Source material: peripheral blood. The sequence was collected from a middle-aged woman who had recovered from COVID-19. DNA for the CDR3: TGTGCCTGGGGGACAGGTTCTAATGAAAAACTGTTTTTT. Amino acid sequence: CAWGTGSNEKLFF.